A single sample gave rise to the 6 T cell receptor beta chains below, sequenced in a study of OX40 agonist ivuxolimab in advanced cancers. The library was prepared using the immunoSEQ multiplex PCR assay. TCRdb obtained this table from immuneACCESS and retained in-frame rearrangements with V and J assigned. These tables miss some clones; where compared with another copy, unresolved V genes account for less than half of the shortfall, and the remainder is unexplained. The sample table lists about 68,000 clones, approximately 87% of them with a count of one. About 0.68% of the sample rests with the top ten. The material sequenced was CD4+ or CD8+ T cells sorted from blood, taken in a trial of the OX40 agonist ivuxolimab. These receptors all come from an adult with an advanced solid tumor such as melanoma, head and neck, liver or kidney cancer.

This sequence joins TRBV7-8 and TRBJ2-5; 9 nucleotides line up with TRBD2. The CDR3 has 16 residues. Germline V CDR1 and CDR2: SGHVS, FQNEAQ. After removal of 6 bases from V and 2 bases from J, the junction contained 10 bases not matched to a gene. Written as DNA, the CDR3 is TGTGCCAGCAGGTCGGGAGGCGGGGGGGTACAAGAGACCCAGTACTTC. Translated, it gives CASRSGGGGVQETQYF. The full variable domain, with the rest looked up from reference TRBV7-8 and TRBJ2-5, is GAGVSQSPRYKVAKRGQDVALRCDPISGHVSLFWYQQALGQGPEFLTYFQNEAQLDKSGLPSDRFFAERPEGSVSTLKIQRTQQEDSAVYLCASRSGGGGVQETQYFGPGTRLLVL.

The genes are TRBV19 and TRBJ2-5; 9 bases are shared with TRBD2. The CDR3 runs to 14 residues. From germline, CDR1 is LNHDA and CDR2 SQIVND (reference sequence). After removal of 5 bases from V and 6 bases from J, the junction contained 7 bases not matched to a gene. CDR3 in DNA: TGTGCCAGTAGTCCCCTAGCGGGGAGGCAGACCCAGTACTTC. It is translated as CASSPLAGRQTQYF.

The rearrangement joins TRBV6-1 to TRBJ1-6; the match to TRBD1 covers 8 bases. The J segment lost 9 bases and the V segment lost 10 bases, leaving 11 bases of the junction unmatched. The CDR3 consists of 14 residues. Germline CDR1 reads MNHNS; CDR2 reads SASEGT. The CDR3 loop is CAKSTQGAGSPLHF. The CDR3 DNA reads TGTGCCAAAAGCACCCAGGGGGCAGGTTCACCCCTCCACTTT.

The chain uses TRBV5-1 and TRBJ2-1, with D maybe TRBD1 (6 bases). Germline assignment: CDR1 SGHRS and CDR2 YFSETQ. The CDR3 consists of 14 residues. V dropped 0 bases and J dropped 3 bases, with 7 bases sitting between them. The CDR3 bases are TGCGCCAGCAGCTTGGAACAGGGCTACAATGAGCAGTTCTTC. Protein: CASSLEQGYNEQFF.

The CDR3 protein is CASSQTSLAPLHF. The CDR3 nucleotides read TGTGCCAGCAGCCAAACCTCCCTCGCACCCCTCCACTTT. This chain connects TRBV4-2 to TRBJ1-6; D gene unclear. Germline assignment: CDR1 LGHNA and CDR2 YNFKEQ. Trimming took off 2 bases at V and 11 bases at J, with 10 bases between the two ends. The CDR3 is 13 residues long.

V and J are TRBV7-2 and TRBJ2-7; TRBD1 agrees at 7 bases. Germline V gene lookup returns CDR1 SGHTA and CDR2 FQGNSA. V shed 7 bases, J shed 0 bases, and the junction held 9 bases outside the gene matches. This CDR3 contains 15 residues. The CDR3 DNA is TGTGCCAGCACCCTAGCCGGGACAGCCTCCTACGAGCAGTACTTC. Translated, it gives CASTLAGTASYEQYF.